Below are 8 T cell receptor beta chains sequenced from a single sample in a study of T cell changes during pregnancy in multiple sclerosis. Assay used: immunoSEQ multiplex PCR; TCRdb lists only in-frame clones, some missing. The sample yields 120,000 or so clones, about 93% seen once. This specimen consisted of peripheral blood, obtained before pregnancy. These receptors were taken from a female donor with multiple sclerosis, enrolled in a pregnancy study.

V is TRBV5-6 and J is TRBJ2-7; 7 bases fit TRBD1. This CDR3 region has 16 residues. Trimming at V came to 3 bases and at J to 5 bases, leaving 14 bases not matched to a gene. Germline V gene sequence: CDR1 SGHDT, CDR2 YYEEEE. The CDR3 nucleotides are TGTGCCAGCAGCTATAACGACAGGGTCAAAAAAAACGAGCAGTACTTC. Protein: CASSYNDRVKKNEQYF.

The genes are TRBV5-1 and TRBJ2-3; 7 nucleotides match TRBD2. Trimming cost V 4 bases and J 6 bases; bases outside gene matches: 2. This CDR3 region has 12 residues. Germline lookup yields CDR1 SGHRS and CDR2 YFSETQ. The CDR3 spells CASSTAGDTQYF. In DNA form, the CDR3 reads TGCGCCAGCAGCACAGCGGGGGATACGCAGTATTTT.

The chain combines TRBV27 with TRBJ2-7; D gene uncertain. This CDR3 is built from 10 residues. Per germline, CDR1 MNHEY and CDR2 SMNVEV (reference sequence). Trimming removed 8 bases from V and 4 bases from J, with 6 bases in between. This CDR3 reads CASGRYEQYF. DNA of the CDR3: TGTGCCAGCGGCCGATACGAGCAGTACTTC.

This clone was observed a single time. This chain links TRBV19 with TRBJ2-6; 10 bases map to TRBD1. Losses at the gene ends were 10 bases for V and 4 bases for J; bases not matched to a gene: 13. This CDR3 spans 17 amino acids. Germline V gene data show CDR1 as LNHDA and CDR2 as SQIVND (reference sequence). The CDR3 is CATQRTGGLSGANVLTF. CDR3 bases: TGTGCCACCCAACGGACAGGGGGACTATCCGGGGCCAACGTCCTGACTTTC.

The V and J genes are TRBV7-9 and TRBJ2-2; tentatively, D is TRBD2 (5 bases). The CDR3 loop spans 16 amino acids. CDR1 SEHNR and CDR2 FQNEAQ come from the germline V gene (reference sequence). The germline V and J ends were trimmed by 4 bases and 0 bases, with 12 bases remaining between them. The CDR3 spells CASSSNGVTNTGELFF. The CDR3, as DNA: TGTGCCAGCAGCTCAAACGGGGTTACGAACACCGGGGAGCTGTTTTTT.

The chain combines TRBV6-6 with TRBJ2-1; tentative D call: TRBD2 (6 bases). The germline CDR1 and CDR2 sequences are MNHNY and SVGAGI (reference sequence). The V end was cut by 6 bases, the J end by 8 bases, with 14 bases between. CDR3 size: 13 residues. Written as DNA, the CDR3 is TGTGCCAGCAGCCCCCGCTCGGGGGATGAGCAGTTCTTC. This encodes CASSPRSGDEQFF.

This clone was found once. The chain recombines TRBV5-1 with TRBJ2-7; a possible D gene is TRBD2 (6 bases). CDR1 is SGHRS and CDR2 is YFSETQ in the germline V gene. This CDR3 comprises 15 residues. Deletions cut 4 bases from V and 3 bases from J, with 17 bases between. DNA for the CDR3: TGCGCCAGCAGCCCAGACCCTGGGGGGTACTACGAGCAGTACTTC. It encodes CASSPDPGGYYEQYF.

The chain is built from TRBV28 and TRBJ2-5, with TRBD1 identical over 8 bases. The CDR3 sequence is 14 residues long. Trimming at V came to 8 bases and at J to 5 bases, leaving 10 bases not matched to a gene. The germline V gene encodes CDR1 MDHEN and CDR2 SYDVKM. CDR3 sequence (DNA): TGTGCCAGCTTCGGACAGGGAGTAGGGGAGACCCAGTACTTC. Amino acid sequence: CASFGQGVGETQYF.